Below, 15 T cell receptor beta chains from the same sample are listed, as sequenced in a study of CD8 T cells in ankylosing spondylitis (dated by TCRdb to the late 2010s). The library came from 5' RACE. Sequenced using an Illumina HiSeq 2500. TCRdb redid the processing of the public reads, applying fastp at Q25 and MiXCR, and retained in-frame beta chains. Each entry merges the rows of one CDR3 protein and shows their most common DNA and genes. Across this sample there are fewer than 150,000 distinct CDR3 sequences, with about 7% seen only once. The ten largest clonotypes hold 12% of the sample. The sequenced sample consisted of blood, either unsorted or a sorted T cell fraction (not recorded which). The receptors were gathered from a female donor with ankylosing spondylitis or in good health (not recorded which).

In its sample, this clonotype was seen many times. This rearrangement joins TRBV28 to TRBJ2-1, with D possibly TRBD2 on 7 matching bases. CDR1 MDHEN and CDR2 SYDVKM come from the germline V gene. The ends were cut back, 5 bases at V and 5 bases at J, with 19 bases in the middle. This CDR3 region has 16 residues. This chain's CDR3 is CASSTPRGGSHNEQFF. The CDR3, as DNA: TGTGCCAGCAGTACGCCGAGGGGGGGATCCCACAATGAGCAGTTCTTC.

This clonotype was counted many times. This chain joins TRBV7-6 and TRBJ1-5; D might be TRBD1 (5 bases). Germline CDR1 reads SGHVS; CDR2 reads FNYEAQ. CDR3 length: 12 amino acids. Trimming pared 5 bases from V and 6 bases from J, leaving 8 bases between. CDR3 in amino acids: CASSPGGQPQHF. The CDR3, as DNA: TGTGCCAGCAGCCCCGGGGGTCAGCCCCAGCATTTT. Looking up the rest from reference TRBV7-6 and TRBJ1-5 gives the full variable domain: GAGVSQSPRYKVTKRGQDVALRCDPISGHVSLYWYRQALGQGPEFLTYFNYEAQQDKSGLPNDRFSAERPEGSISTLTIQRTEQRDSAMYRCASSPGGQPQHFGDGTRLSIL.

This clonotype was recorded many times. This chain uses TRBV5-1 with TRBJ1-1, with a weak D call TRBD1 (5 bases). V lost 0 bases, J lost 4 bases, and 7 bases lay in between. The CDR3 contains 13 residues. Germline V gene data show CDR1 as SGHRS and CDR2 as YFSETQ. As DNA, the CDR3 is TGCGCCAGCAGCTTGGACAGGATCACTGAAGCTTTCTTT. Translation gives CASSLDRITEAFF. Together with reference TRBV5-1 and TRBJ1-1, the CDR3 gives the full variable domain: KAGVTQTPRYLIKTRGQQVTLSCSPISGHRSVSWYQQTPGQGLQFLFEYFSETQRNKGNFPGRFSGRQFSNSRSEMNVSTLELGDSALYLCASSLDRITEAFFGQGTRLTVV.

CDR3 DNA: TGCAGTGCTCCCCGGGACAGGGGTACCGGGGAGCTGTTTTTT. This codes for CSAPRDRGTGELFF. The chain uses TRBV20-1 and TRBJ2-2; 10 positions match TRBD1. Germline CDR1 DFQATT, CDR2 SNEGSKA (reference sequence). V was clipped by 5 bases and J by 5 bases; unmatched bases: 5. The CDR3 extends over 14 amino acids.

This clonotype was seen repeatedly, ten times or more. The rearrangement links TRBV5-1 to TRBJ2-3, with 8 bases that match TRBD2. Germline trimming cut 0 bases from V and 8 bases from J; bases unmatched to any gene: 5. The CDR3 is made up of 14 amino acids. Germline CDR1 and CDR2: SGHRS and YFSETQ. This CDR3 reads CASSLDSGGVTQYF. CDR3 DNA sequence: TGCGCCAGCAGCTTGGACAGCGGGGGTGTTACGCAGTATTTT.

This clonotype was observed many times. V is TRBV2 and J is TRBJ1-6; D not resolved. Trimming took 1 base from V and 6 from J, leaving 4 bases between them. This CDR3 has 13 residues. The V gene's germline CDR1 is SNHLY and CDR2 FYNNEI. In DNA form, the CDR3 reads TGTGCCAGCAGTGAAGGGTCTAATTCACCCCTCCACTTT. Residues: CASSEGSNSPLHF.

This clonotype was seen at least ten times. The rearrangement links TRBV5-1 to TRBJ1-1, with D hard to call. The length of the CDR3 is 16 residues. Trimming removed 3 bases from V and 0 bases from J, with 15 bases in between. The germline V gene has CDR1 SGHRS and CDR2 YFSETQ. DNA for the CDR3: TGCGCCAGCAGCTCGCTGGTTGGACGGATGAACACTGAAGCTTTCTTT. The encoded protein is CASSSLVGRMNTEAFF.

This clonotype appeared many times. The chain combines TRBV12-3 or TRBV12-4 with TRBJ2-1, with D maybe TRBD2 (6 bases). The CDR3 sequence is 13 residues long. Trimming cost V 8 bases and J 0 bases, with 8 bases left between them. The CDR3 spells CASWRVSYNEQFF. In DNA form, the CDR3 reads TGTGCCAGCTGGAGGGTCTCCTACAATGAGCAGTTCTTC.

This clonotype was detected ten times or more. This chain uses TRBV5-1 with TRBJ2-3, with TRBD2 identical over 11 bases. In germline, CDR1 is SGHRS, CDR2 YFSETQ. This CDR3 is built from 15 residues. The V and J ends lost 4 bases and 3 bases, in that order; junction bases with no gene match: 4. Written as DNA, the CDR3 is TGCGCCAGCAGCCGACTAGCGGGGAGGACAGATACGCAGTATTTT. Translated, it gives CASSRLAGRTDTQYF.

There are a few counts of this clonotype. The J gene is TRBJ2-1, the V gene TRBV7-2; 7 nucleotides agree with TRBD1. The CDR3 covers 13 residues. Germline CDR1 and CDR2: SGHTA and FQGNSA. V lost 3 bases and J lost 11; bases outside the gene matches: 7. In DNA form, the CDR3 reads TGTGCCAGCAGCTTTGAAGACAGGGTTCAGCAGTTCTTC. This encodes CASSFEDRVQQFF.

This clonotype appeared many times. The CDR3 region has the DNA TGCGCCAGCAGCAACCAGGGGGCCGGTAGTACTGAAGCTTTCTTT. As protein: CASSNQGAGSTEAFF. The chain joins TRBV5-1 to TRBJ1-1, with TRBD1 matching over 8 bases. The germline V gene encodes CDR1 SGHRS and CDR2 YFSETQ. CDR3 length: 15 amino acids. V trimming: 4 bases; J trimming: 5 bases; junction bases outside the gene matches: 10.

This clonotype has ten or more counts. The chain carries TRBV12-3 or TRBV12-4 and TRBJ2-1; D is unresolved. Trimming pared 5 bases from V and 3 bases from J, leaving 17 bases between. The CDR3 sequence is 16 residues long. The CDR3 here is CASSPPALSGYNEQFF. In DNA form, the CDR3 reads TGTGCCAGCAGTCCTCCCGCACTGTCCGGCTACAATGAGCAGTTCTTC.

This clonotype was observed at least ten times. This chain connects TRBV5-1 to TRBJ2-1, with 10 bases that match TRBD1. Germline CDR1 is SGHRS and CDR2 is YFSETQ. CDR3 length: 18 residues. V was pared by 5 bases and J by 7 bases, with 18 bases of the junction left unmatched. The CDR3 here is CASRRDRLGTGDKNEQFF. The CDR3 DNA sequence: TGCGCCAGCAGGAGAGATAGATTAGGGACAGGGGACAAAAATGAGCAGTTCTTC.

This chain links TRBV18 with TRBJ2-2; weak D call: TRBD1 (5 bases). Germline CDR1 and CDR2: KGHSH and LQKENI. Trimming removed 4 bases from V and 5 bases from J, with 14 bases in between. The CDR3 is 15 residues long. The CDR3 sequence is CASSQLQDGTGELFF. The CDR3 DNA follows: TGTGCCAGCTCACAACTACAGGACGGGACCGGGGAGCTGTTTTTT.

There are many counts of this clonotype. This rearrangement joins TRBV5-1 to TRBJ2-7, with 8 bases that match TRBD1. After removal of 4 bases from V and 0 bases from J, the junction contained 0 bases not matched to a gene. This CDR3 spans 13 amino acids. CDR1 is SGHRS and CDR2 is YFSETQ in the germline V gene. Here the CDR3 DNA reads TGCGCCAGCAGCACAGGGGGCTCCTACGAGCAGTACTTC. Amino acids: CASSTGGSYEQYF.